These 27 T cell receptor beta chains were sequenced from one sample in a study of Graves' ophthalmopathy and Graves' hyperthyroidism. Transcripts of RNA were the source for amplifying TCR beta CDR3 regions. First-round RT-PCR used HTBI primers; second-round multiplex PCR followed. TCRdb re-analysed the multiplex PCR reads in MiXCR, keeping a single row per CDR3 protein. The sample lists over a million distinct CDR3 sequences, 35% to 40% occurring once. Sequencing was done on a sample of peripheral blood or thyroid tissue (not recorded which). The receptor set was obtained from an adult man with Graves' hyperthyroidism.

In its sample, this clonotype was seen many times. The chain has TRBV5-1 and TRBJ1-5; D perhaps matches TRBD1 (5 bases). Trimming took off 5 bases at V and 4 bases at J, with 13 bases between the two ends. The CDR3 loop spans 14 amino acids. Germline V gives CDR1 SGHRS, CDR2 YFSETQ. The CDR3 reads CASREAGPNQPQHF. The CDR3 DNA reads as TGCGCCAGCAGAGAGGCGGGACCAAATCAGCCCCAGCATTTT.

Many counts were recorded for this clonotype. V gene TRBV10-1 combines with J gene TRBJ1-3; 7 bases agree with TRBD1. The V gene's germline CDR1 is WNHNN and CDR2 SYGVQD (reference sequence). The CDR3 runs 14 residues. The junction had 6 bases not matched to a gene; V was cut back by 6 bases and J by 4 bases. The CDR3 loop reads CASSFGTDGNTIYF. The CDR3 nucleotides are TGCGCCAGCAGCTTTGGGACAGACGGAAACACCATATATTTT.

This clonotype was seen many times. CDR3 loop: CASSIVDETQYF. DNA for the CDR3: TGTGCCAGTAGTATAGTAGACGAGACCCAGTACTTC. The chain combines TRBV19 with TRBJ2-5; the D is unclear. Germline assignment: CDR1 LNHDA and CDR2 SQIVND (reference sequence). V lost 1 base to trimming and J lost 5 bases, with 5 bases between them. The CDR3 spans 12 residues.

As concerns this clonotype: This could be a read error, since a much larger clone is one nucleotide away. The gene calls are TRBV7-2 and TRBJ1-5; D gene unclear. Germline loops: CDR1 SGHTA, CDR2 FQGNSA. CDR3 length: 16 residues. The DNA of the CDR3 is TGTGCCAGTAACCCTCGGTTGGCCGGTTTGGATCAGCCCCGGCATTTT. Translated, it gives CASNPRLAGLDQPRHF.

This clonotype has a handful of counts. The V gene is TRBV28, the J gene TRBJ1-6, with 7 bases lining up with TRBD1. Per germline, CDR1 MDHEN and CDR2 SYDVKM. With 7 bases clipped from V and 10 bases from J, the junction kept 16 bases outside the gene matches. The CDR3 loop spans 16 amino acids. CDR3 DNA sequence: TGTGCCAGCAAAGCGTGGGTAGGGGGCGTAGGGTCACCCCTCCACTTT. Protein sequence: CASKAWVGGVGSPLHF. The full variable domain, rest sourced from reference TRBV28 and TRBJ1-6, is DVKVTQSSRYLVKRTGEKVFLECVQDMDHENMFWYRQDPGLGLRLIYFSYDVKMKEKGDIPEGYSVSREKKERFSLILESASTNQTSMYLCASKAWVGGVGSPLHFGNGTRLTVT.

V usage is TRBV12-3 or TRBV12-4 and J usage is TRBJ2-5; 10 nucleotides agree with TRBD2. The CDR3 contains 16 residues. V shed 2 bases, J shed 4 bases, and the junction held 7 bases outside the gene matches. CDR3 residues: CASSLSSGGRRETQYF. In DNA, the CDR3 is TGTGCCAGCAGTTTATCTAGCGGGGGTAGGAGAGAGACCCAGTACTTC.

The count of this clonotype is one. The junction departs from germline at one end; a sequencing error may be responsible. This sequence joins TRBV7-9 and TRBJ1-2; 9 nucleotides line up with TRBD1. The germline CDR1 and CDR2 sequences are SEHNR and FQNEAQ (reference sequence). This CDR3 spans 9 amino acids. The CDR3 bases are TGTGCCAGCAGCGGGACAGGGAGCTTC. Its protein is CASSGTGSF.

This sequence joins TRBV18 and TRBJ1-2; D remains ambiguous. CDR1 and CDR2 (germline): KGHSH, LQKENI. CDR3 length: 15 residues. The V gene lost 2 bases and the J gene lost 0 bases, with 10 bases spanning the gap. The CDR3 coding sequence is TGTGCCAGCTCACCAGGGAAGACTTCTAACTATGGCTACACCTTC. Its protein product is CASSPGKTSNYGYTF.

In its sample, this clonotype was seen many times. The J gene is TRBJ2-6, the V gene TRBV12-3 or TRBV12-4; TRBD2 might be the D (5 bases). V lost 7 bases and J 0 bases, leaving 10 bases between the germline ends. The CDR3 runs 15 residues. Written as DNA, the CDR3 is TGTGCCAGCACCACCGCGGGCTCTGGGGCCAACGTCCTGACTTTC. Translated, it gives CASTTAGSGANVLTF.

This rearrangement joins TRBV7-6 to TRBJ2-2; D uncertain. The CDR3 is made up of 15 amino acids. Germline CDR1 SGHVS, CDR2 FNYEAQ. V shed 1 base and J shed 3 bases, with 9 bases lying between them. The chain's CDR3 is CASSLVRGYTGELFF. Written as DNA, the CDR3 is TGTGCCAGCAGCTTAGTACGCGGTTACACCGGGGAGCTGTTTTTT.

This clonotype appeared many times. This rearrangement joins TRBV12-3 or TRBV12-4 to TRBJ2-7; 9 nucleotides match TRBD1. The CDR3 loop spans 13 amino acids. With 6 bases clipped from V and 5 bases from J, the junction kept 5 bases outside the gene matches. The CDR3 DNA reads TGTGCCAGCAGCAGGGACAGGGTAAACGAGCAGTACTTC. Amino acid sequence: CASSRDRVNEQYF.

This clonotype was counted between two and nine times. The chain has TRBV7-2 and TRBJ1-4, with D possibly TRBD1 on 6 matching bases. Germline CDR1 is SGHTA and CDR2 is FQGNSA. Trimming cost V 0 bases and J 4 bases, with 12 bases left between them. The CDR3 sequence is 16 residues long. Here the CDR3 reads CASSLASTGLNEKLFF. The CDR3 bases are TGTGCCAGCAGCTTAGCCTCAACAGGGCTTAATGAAAAACTGTTTTTT. The full variable domain, with the rest looked up from reference TRBV7-2 and TRBJ1-4, is GAGVSQSPSNKVTEKGKDVELRCDPISGHTALYWYRQSLGQGLEFLIYFQGNSAPDKSGLPSDRFSAERTGGSVSTLTIQRTQQEDSAVYLCASSLASTGLNEKLFFGSGTQLSVL.

This clonotype was detected many times. The chain links TRBV7-2 to TRBJ2-5; a possible D gene is TRBD2 (6 bases). The CDR3 has 14 amino acids. Trimming pared 4 bases from V and 6 bases from J, leaving 15 bases between. Germline CDR1 is SGHTA and CDR2 is FQGNSA. CDR3 bases: TGTGCCAGCAGCTCGGAGGGCCCACTACAGACCCAGTACTTC. Protein product: CASSSEGPLQTQYF.

The J gene is TRBJ2-7, the V gene TRBV29-1; D not resolved. Trimming cost V 1 base and J 3 bases, with 10 bases left between them. Germline values: CDR1 SQVTM, CDR2 ANQGSEA. This CDR3 region has 13 residues. CDR3 amino acids: CSVEGDGNYEQYF. The CDR3 nucleotides read TGCAGCGTTGAAGGGGATGGGAACTACGAGCAGTACTTC.

This clonotype was observed at least ten times. The chain combines TRBV20-1 with TRBJ2-5; TRBD2 matches 7 bases. The V gene's germline CDR1 is DFQATT and CDR2 SNEGSKA (reference sequence). Trimming at V came to 3 bases and at J to 5 bases, leaving 15 bases not matched to a gene. This CDR3 has 16 amino acids. The CDR3 loop is CSASMGGSGLRETQYF. CDR3 DNA: TGCAGTGCTAGCATGGGCGGGAGTGGCCTGCGGGAGACCCAGTACTTC.

This clonotype was picked up a small number of times. V usage is TRBV19 and J usage is TRBJ1-4; D is perhaps TRBD1 (5 bases). The CDR3 length is 15 residues. The V end lost 4 bases, the J end lost 7 bases, and 16 bases lay between the germline ends. The germline CDR1 and CDR2 sequences are LNHDA and SQIVND (reference sequence). The CDR3 here is CASSNRAGITEKLFF. Here the CDR3 DNA reads TGTGCCAGTAGTAACCGGGCAGGGATTACTGAAAAACTGTTTTTT.

The gene calls are TRBV19 and TRBJ2-2; perhaps TRBD1 as D (5 bases). This CDR3 comprises 13 residues. Germline V gene lookup returns CDR1 LNHDA and CDR2 SQIVND (reference sequence). The V end was cut by 9 bases, the J end by 5 bases, with 13 bases between. The CDR3 protein is CASRLTVTGELFF. In nucleotides, the CDR3 is TGTGCCAGCAGGTTGACAGTTACCGGGGAGCTGTTTTTT.

As to this clonotype: Relative to the germline gene, one junction end is altered; a read error may explain this. This chain joins TRBV19 and TRBJ2-2, with no clear D. The germline gives CDR1 LNHDA, CDR2 SQIVND (reference sequence). This CDR3 has 18 amino acids. The CDR3 DNA sequence: TGTGCCATTAGTACGTTTATTGGACCACCCACCGGCACCGGGGAGCTGTTTTTT. Translated, it gives CAISTFIGPPTGTGELFF.

The J gene is TRBJ1-5, the V gene TRBV11-1; D ambiguous. With 3 bases removed from V and 7 bases from J, the gap between germline ends came to 10 bases. Germline values: CDR1 SGHAT, CDR2 FQDESV (reference sequence). CDR3 length: 13 residues. The CDR3 here is CASSFGITQPQHF. CDR3 nucleotides: TGTGCCAGCAGCTTTGGGATCACGCAGCCCCAGCATTTT.

This clonotype was counted ten times or more. The V and J genes are TRBV20-1 and TRBJ1-1, with a possible D match to TRBD1 (5 bases). Trimming left V 3 bases short and J 3 bases short, with 8 bases between. Germline assignment: CDR1 DFQATT and CDR2 SNEGSKA (reference sequence). This CDR3 region has 12 residues. The CDR3 DNA sequence: TGCAGTGCTAGTGCCAGGGACACTGAAGCTTTCTTT. This sequence encodes CSASARDTEAFF.

The chain combines TRBV30 with TRBJ1-2, with D tentatively TRBD1 (6 bases). CDR1 GTSNPN and CDR2 SVGIG come from the germline V gene (reference sequence). V was pared by 4 bases and J by 6 bases, with 12 bases between. The CDR3 extends over 12 amino acids. CDR3 sequence (DNA): TGTGCCTGGAATTCGGGGGCGAATGGCTACACCTTC. Amino acids: CAWNSGANGYTF.

This clonotype was seen ten or more times. The chain employs TRBV20-1 and TRBJ2-5; 9 bases fit TRBD1. Germline loops: CDR1 DFQATT, CDR2 SNEGSKA (reference sequence). V lost 1 base, J lost 5 bases, and 14 bases stayed unmatched. CDR3 size: 17 residues. The CDR3 is CSARVHRDRASGETQYF. The DNA for the CDR3 is TGCAGTGCTAGAGTACACCGGGACAGGGCATCCGGGGAGACCCAGTACTTC.

The chain combines TRBV5-5 with TRBJ2-7; D is tentatively TRBD1 or TRBD2 (5 bases each). This CDR3 has 14 residues. Trimming shortened V by 4 bases and J by 0 bases, and 11 bases separated the two germline ends. The germline V gene encodes CDR1 SGHKS and CDR2 YYEKEE (reference sequence). This chain's CDR3 is CASSPGRVSYEQYF. The DNA for the CDR3 is TGTGCCAGCAGCCCGGGACGGGTCTCCTACGAGCAGTACTTC.

This chain connects TRBV10-3 to TRBJ2-7; 7 nucleotides align to TRBD1. The CDR3 has 13 residues. From germline, CDR1 is ENHRY and CDR2 SYGVKD. V lost 6 bases to trimming and J lost 4 bases; unmatched junction nucleotides: 6. CDR3 region: CAISSPTGYEQYF. The CDR3 DNA sequence: TGTGCCATCAGCTCACCGACAGGGTACGAGCAGTACTTC.

This clonotype was picked up a small number of times. This chain connects TRBV7-9 to TRBJ2-2; 12 positions agree with TRBD2. Per germline, CDR1 SEHNR and CDR2 FQNEAQ (reference sequence). The CDR3 contains 14 residues. With 5 bases clipped from V and 7 bases from J, the junction kept 2 bases outside the gene matches. Here the CDR3 reads CASSPTSGSGELFF. CDR3 coding DNA: TGTGCCAGCAGCCCGACTAGCGGGAGCGGGGAGCTGTTTTTT.

A remark on this clonotype: At one end the junction does not follow the germline gene, possibly because of a read error. In nucleotides, the CDR3 is TGCGCCAGCAGCCGTTCCCAGGGAACCTACGAGCACTACTTC. Encoded protein: CASSRSQGTYEHYF. This chain joins TRBV4-1 and TRBJ2-7, with a tentative D call TRBD1 (5 bases). CDR3 length: 14 amino acids. Germline V gives CDR1 MGHRA, CDR2 YSYEKL.

This clonotype was found many times. This chain links TRBV7-7 with TRBJ1-4; TRBD1 aligns across 9 bases. V trimming: 4 bases; J trimming: 11 bases; junction bases outside the gene matches: 5. The V gene's germline CDR1 is SSHAT and CDR2 FNYEAQ (reference sequence). The CDR3 sequence is 13 residues long. CDR3 DNA sequence: TGTGCCAGCAGCTCGGACAGGGGAGAGAAACTGTTTTTT. Translating gives CASSSDRGEKLFF.